This T cell receptor (beta chain) was sequenced during a study of T cells in narcolepsy. Across the study: Enrolled donors included narcolepsy type 1 or type 2 patients and healthy controls.

Worth noting for this clone: Its antigen is not identified.

Germline-derived CDR1 and CDR2 are SGHTA and FQGNSA. This CDR3 has 14 residues. The ends lost 5 bases at V and 6 bases at J; junction bases unmatched: 6. The protocol was immunoSEQ multiplex PCR, while the TCRdb copy is restricted to in-frame clones and leaves out a portion. The profile shows 27,000 or so clones, roughly 74% of them singletons. Study-wide results and caveats: Reportedly, autoreactive clonotypes were serially detected in patients' blood but not controls'. No autoreactive T cell clone sequences appeared in some memory CD4+ repertoires. Same-patient CSF and blood CD4+ T cell clonotypes included HCRT-specific and TRIB2-specific autoreactive ones.

The sample comprised CD45RA- memory CD4+ T cells from PBMCs. This TCR came from a human donor with narcolepsy. The V gene is TRBV7-2, the J gene TRBJ1-5, with TRBD1 identical over 8 bases. CDR3 coding DNA: TGTGCCAGCAGCCCCAGGGGGCAGAGTCAGCCCCAGCATTTT. It translates to CASSPRGQSQPQHF.